This T cell receptor (beta chain) appears in the sequencing data of a study of vaccination and CD4 T cells after COVID-19. At the level of the study: Six males and four females, two Hispanic, made up the convalescents.

Sequencing of cultured CD4+ T cell DNA used the Oncomine TCR Beta short-read assay. The source of extracted genomic DNA was cultured CD4+ T cells. TCRdb fed the PCR reads into MiXCR, producing one record per CDR3 protein. The profile shows over 9,500 distinct CDR3 sequences, around 44% of them singletons. The CDR3 runs 16 residues. Trimming cost V 5 bases and J 6 bases; bases outside gene matches: 12. Per the germline V gene, CDR1 is MNHEY and CDR2 is SVGEGT. Sample treatment: approximately 9-day PBMC culture with coronavirus spike peptide pools or control peptides (ViraFEST assay). PBMCs, plated at a few million per well, were grown in the presence of approximately 10 IU/ml IL-2 and 8.5 to 10 ug/ml peptide pools. This clonotype came up a few times. What it recognizes is unknown. Findings and caveats of the study: Within convalescent individuals, 304 out of 307 vaccine-specific clones proved to be spike mono-reactive.

Sequenced material: CD4+ T cells from blood, cultured in vitro. The receptor was isolated from a human donor who had recovered from COVID-19. This sequence joins TRBV6-2 or TRBV6-3 and TRBJ1-2, with TRBD1 identical over 10 bases. The CDR3 loop reads CASSTRQGAYKDGYTF. DNA for the CDR3: TGTGCCAGCAGTACCAGACAGGGGGCGTACAAGGATGGCTACACCTTC.